This entry is about one T cell receptor beta chain. Its cognate antigen has yet to be identified. It has no much larger one-base neighbor in the sample; base qualities were not kept. Between the V and J ends, shortened by 5 bases and 1 base respectively, the junction contains 3 bases. Including cysteine and phenylalanine, the CDR3 has 12 amino acids. The kept DNA is CDR3 alone, 36 bases in frame from the first base. CDR1 SGHVS and CDR2 FQNEAQ are derived from the germline V gene. The immunoSEQ multiplex PCR assay was used to generate TCR libraries, with TCR-beta and/or TCR-alpha/delta assays applied to each sample. The Illumina high-throughput platform was used to sequence the amplified TCR libraries. Under the source paper's analysis protocol: Clustering and dimensionality reduction relied on pairwise TCRdist distances among GMM-specific receptors from T cells that were either sorted ex vivo or expanded in vitro. Each clinical repertoire was scored by mean NN-distance, the average TCRdist to the nearest 10% of tetramer-positive reference sequences. GEM TCR motif frequency was calculated as the fraction of unique TCRs that matched known GEM sequences by V/J usage and CDR3 length. Active tuberculosis was classified by linear discriminant analysis with leave-one-out cross-validation, implemented in scikit-learn. TCRdb holds this immuneACCESS table with in-frame rearrangements only. Some clones are missing; in checked studies, unresolved V genes explain under half, and the rest has no known cause. Clone size and the V and J calls come from that table; the DNA yielded D and trimming. The sample profile shows roughly 29,000 clones; roughly 93% of them were found once. The ten largest account for less than 5.5% of the sample.

The sample originates from a study of T cells in tuberculosis (dated 2018 in TCRdb). For the wider study: The study combined CD1B tetramers and high-throughput TCR immunosequencing to characterize T cells specific for the mycobacterial lipid antigen glucose monomycolate (GMM). In a South African clinical cohort, IGRA-negative adolescents, IGRA-positive adolescents with latent tuberculosis and adults with active tuberculosis were compared, with some 11 people in each group. Results and caveats for the whole study, not just this receptor: Clinical samples were selected based on the availability of cryopreserved specimens, with adults included as active tuberculosis cases and adolescents included as controls. Compared with IGRA-negative controls, TCR-alpha repertoires from active tuberculosis had smaller mean NN-distances to GMM-specific TCRs, which suggests that these TCRs underwent clonal expansion. Shorter CDR3-alpha lengths in active tuberculosis patients partly drove the smaller NN-distances, and the TCR-beta difference was not statistically significant. Using GEM motif frequencies, a classifier achieved 70% accuracy, whereas a classifier built on the diverse GMM-specific repertoire got to 87% accuracy (AUROC about 0.9).

At study entry, a tuberculin skin test and the QuantiFERON-TB GOLD In-Tube IGRA were used to screen adolescents for latent tuberculosis infection. Unsorted cryopreserved PBMC were immunosequenced, covering on average about 100,000 T cells per clinical donor. Eleven high schools in the Worcester region of the Western Cape, South Africa, served as enrollment sites for adolescents aged 12 to 18 years. Roughly 10 adolescents infected with M. tuberculosis and around ten uninfected adolescents were chosen and matched for age and sex. PBMC from adolescents were isolated by density centrifugation from freshly drawn heparinized blood and then cryopreserved.

The material sequenced was PBMCs. This chain joins TRBV7-8 to TRBJ1-5; the D gene assignment is ambiguous. The receptor was isolated from a donor aged 10-29 years with latent tuberculosis or without tuberculosis infection. The CDR3 here reads CASSPSNQPQHF. The DNA reads TGTGCCAGCAGCCCAAGCAATCAGCCCCAGCATTTT.